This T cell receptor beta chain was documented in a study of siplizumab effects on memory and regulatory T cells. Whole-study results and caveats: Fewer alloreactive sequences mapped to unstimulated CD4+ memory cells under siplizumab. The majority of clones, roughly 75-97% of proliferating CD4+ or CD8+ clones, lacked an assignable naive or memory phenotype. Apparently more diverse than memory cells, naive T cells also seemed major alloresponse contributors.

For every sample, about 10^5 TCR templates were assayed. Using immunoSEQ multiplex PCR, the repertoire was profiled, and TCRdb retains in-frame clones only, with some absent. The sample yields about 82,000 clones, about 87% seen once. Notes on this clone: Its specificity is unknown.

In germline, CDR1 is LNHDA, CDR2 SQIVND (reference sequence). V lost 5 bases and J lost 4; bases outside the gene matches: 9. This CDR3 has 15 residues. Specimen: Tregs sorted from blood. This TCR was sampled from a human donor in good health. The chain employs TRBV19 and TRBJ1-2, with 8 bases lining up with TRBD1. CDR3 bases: TGTGCCAGTAGTGCAAACCGGGACAGGCTCTATGGCTACACCTTC. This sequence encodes CASSANRDRLYGYTF.